This T cell receptor (beta chain) was sequenced in a study of T cells expressing NK-cell markers. Study summary: Most of the eight sequenced donors tested HCMV-seropositive; one tested seronegative. General study results and limits: It remained uncertain whether the expanded NKG2C+ T cell clones were specific for HCMV antigens.

TCRdb reprocessed the 5' RACE reads, keeping one entry per CDR3 protein, no DNA. The sample includes approximately 550,000 distinct CDR3 sequences. Notes on this clonotype: The antigen is undetermined.

The CDR3 spans 17 residues. Germline-derived CDR1 and CDR2 are SQVTM and ANQGSEA. This receptor was obtained from a man younger than 30 in good health. The specimen sequenced was blood T cells: a sorted CD56 or NKG2C T cell subset, CD4+ or CD8+ T cells, or bulk PBMC T cells (not recorded which). V gene TRBV29-1 combines with J gene TRBJ2-5. The CDR3 spells CSVELDPKIRRVETQYF.